These 22 T cell receptor beta chains share one sample of origin, sequenced in a study of OX40 agonist ivuxolimab in advanced cancers. Using immunoSEQ multiplex PCR, the repertoire was profiled, and TCRdb retains in-frame clones only, with some absent. The repertoire holds approximately 100,000 clones, about 90% seen once, with roughly 0.84% in the top ten. Here the sequenced sample was CD4+ or CD8+ T cells sorted from blood, taken in a trial of the OX40 agonist ivuxolimab. All receptors come from an adult with an advanced solid tumor such as melanoma, head and neck, liver or kidney cancer.

J is TRBJ2-1 and V is TRBV30, with D hard to call. The germline V gene encodes CDR1 GTSNPN and CDR2 SVGIG (reference sequence). Trimming removed 0 bases at V and 15 bases at J, with 15 bases between. CDR3 length: 12 amino acids. This CDR3 reads CAWSVTGRTGFF. DNA of the CDR3: TGTGCCTGGAGTGTAACCGGTAGGACGGGGTTCTTC. Complete variable domain (other parts from reference TRBV30 and TRBJ2-1): SQTIHQWPATLVQPVGSPLSLECTVEGTSNPNLYWYRQAAGRGLQLLFYSVGIGQISSEVPQNLSASRPQDRQFILSSKKLLLSDSGFYLCAWSVTGRTGFFGPGTRLTVL.

The genes are TRBV2 and TRBJ2-1; no clear D gene. Trimming removed 1 base at V and 10 bases at J, with 5 bases between. From germline, CDR1 is SNHLY and CDR2 FYNNEI. This CDR3 region has 11 residues. As DNA, the CDR3 is TGTGCCAGCAGTGAAGTTAGGGAGCAGTTCTTC. This gives the protein CASSEVREQFF.

This clone was seen a few times. This CDR3 is CASRPKQGGNTEAFF. CDR3 bases: TGTGCCAGCAGGCCGAAACAGGGGGGGAACACTGAAGCTTTCTTT. V usage is TRBV7-9 and J usage is TRBJ1-1; 8 nucleotides line up with TRBD1. V trimming: 6 bases; J trimming: 1 base; junction bases outside the gene matches: 7. CDR1 SEHNR and CDR2 FQNEAQ come from the germline V gene (reference sequence). The CDR3 has 15 residues.

This sequence joins TRBV2 and TRBJ1-6; 7 bases line up with TRBD1. V trimming: 3 bases; J trimming: 7 bases; junction bases outside the gene matches: 6. Per germline, CDR1 SNHLY and CDR2 FYNNEI. This CDR3 spans 15 amino acids. CDR3 nucleotide sequence: TGTGCCAGCAGTGACAGGGGGGTCCACAATTCACCCCTCCACTTT. Its translation is CASSDRGVHNSPLHF. Drawing the rest from reference TRBV2 and TRBJ1-6, the complete variable domain is EPEVTQTPSHQVTQMGQEVILRCVPISNHLYFYWYRQILGQKVEFLVSFYNNEISEKSEIFDDQFSVERPDGSNFTLKIRSTKLEDSAMYFCASSDRGVHNSPLHFGNGTRLTVT.

This chain connects TRBV7-6 to TRBJ2-1; 10 bases fit TRBD1. The CDR3 is 14 residues long. The germline CDR1 and CDR2 sequences are SGHVS and FNYEAQ. Trimming cost V 5 bases and J 5 bases; bases outside gene matches: 3. For the CDR3, the DNA is TGTGCCAGCAGCGCAGGACAGGGGGACAATGAGCAGTTCTTC. Residues: CASSAGQGDNEQFF.

This clone appeared a single time. The CDR3 sequence is CASSVSFNEQFF. The CDR3 coding sequence is TGTGCCAGCAGCGTAAGCTTTAATGAGCAGTTCTTC. The chain employs TRBV9 and TRBJ2-1, with D uncertain. Germline V lookup: CDR1 SGDLS, CDR2 YYNGEE. The CDR3 sequence is 12 residues long. V was shortened by 1 base and J by 7 bases, with 6 bases between the two germline ends.

The chain is built from TRBV9 and TRBJ2-2; D may be TRBD2 (6 bases). The V gene's germline CDR1 is SGDLS and CDR2 YYNGEE. This CDR3 is 16 amino acids long. V lost 5 bases to trimming and J lost 1 base, with 15 bases between them. The DNA of the CDR3 is TGTGCCAGCAGAGCACCGGGACTCCAGAACACCGGGGAGCTGTTTTTT. Translating it yields CASRAPGLQNTGELFF.

In this sample, this clone turned up once. CDR3 sequence reads: CASIYGDRPNNSPLHF. The CDR3, as DNA: TGTGCCAGCATCTACGGGGACCGCCCTAATAATTCACCCCTCCACTTT. The chain uses TRBV28 and TRBJ1-6; possibly TRBD1 for D (5 bases). This CDR3 has 16 amino acids. V was trimmed by 7 bases and J by 5 bases, leaving 18 bases between them. Germline loops: CDR1 MDHEN, CDR2 SYDVKM.

In regard to this clone: A read error may produce the germline difference seen at one junction end. CDR3: CASRLAGGSYEQYF. CDR3 DNA sequence: TGTGCCAGCAGGTTAGCGGGGGGCTCCTACGAGCAGTACTTC. The genes are TRBV7-2 and TRBJ2-7; 10 bases map to TRBD2. Germline CDR1 reads SGHTA; CDR2 reads FQGNSA. The CDR3 has 14 residues.

The chain employs TRBV5-6 and TRBJ1-4; 7 nucleotides match TRBD1. The CDR3 totals 15 residues. The V gene end was trimmed by 4 bases and the J gene end by 7 bases; junction bases not matched to a gene: 10. The germline gives CDR1 SGHDT, CDR2 YYEEEE. The CDR3 nucleotides read TGTGCCAGCAGCCCTCCGACAGGGAGACGTGAAAAACTGTTTTTT. Its translation: CASSPPTGRREKLFF.

The genes are TRBV19 and TRBJ1-1; TRBD1 agrees at 9 bases. Trimming at V came to 5 bases and at J to 11 bases, leaving 12 bases not matched to a gene. Germline CDR1 is LNHDA and CDR2 is SQIVND (reference sequence). The CDR3 has 14 amino acids. The CDR3 protein is CASSLRDRANLAFF. The CDR3 DNA follows: TGTGCCAGTAGTCTCCGGGACAGGGCTAATCTGGCTTTCTTT.

This chain links TRBV6-5 with TRBJ1-2; TRBD1 is a possible D gene (5 bases). Trimming took off 4 bases at V and 4 bases at J, with 16 bases between the two ends. This CDR3 has 15 amino acids. Germline loops: CDR1 MNHEY, CDR2 SVGAGI. For the CDR3, the DNA is TGTGCCAGCAGTTTCCGGGACCGGCGGGTCTATGGCTACACCTTC. It is translated as CASSFRDRRVYGYTF.

The chain is built from TRBV7-8 and TRBJ2-5; 9 nucleotides match TRBD1. The CDR3 has 21 amino acids. The V segment lost 1 base and the J segment 6 bases; nucleotides outside the gene matches: 24. From germline, CDR1 is SGHVS and CDR2 FQNEAQ. The DNA of the CDR3 is TGTGCCAGCAGCTTAGTCCCAAGGGGATTCATACGGGACAGGGATAGGAAGACCCAGTACTTC. As protein: CASSLVPRGFIRDRDRKTQYF. The whole variable domain, filled in from reference TRBV7-8 and TRBJ2-5, reads GAGVSQSPRYKVAKRGQDVALRCDPISGHVSLFWYQQALGQGPEFLTYFQNEAQLDKSGLPSDRFFAERPEGSVSTLKIQRTQQEDSAVYLCASSLVPRGFIRDRDRKTQYFGPGTRLLVL.

The genes are TRBV18 and TRBJ1-6; no firm D call. V lost 4 bases and J lost 5, with 9 bases in between. Germline V CDR1 and CDR2: KGHSH, LQKENI. The CDR3 extends over 14 amino acids. The CDR3 loop reads CASSRGGNNSPLHF. In DNA, the CDR3 is TGTGCCAGCTCACGGGGTGGGAATAATTCACCCCTCCACTTT.

This chain connects TRBV7-7 to TRBJ2-5; D is perhaps TRBD1 (6 bases). Trimming shortened V by 1 base and J by 5 bases, and 11 bases separated the two germline ends. Germline loops: CDR1 SSHAT, CDR2 FNYEAQ (reference sequence). This CDR3 is built from 14 residues. CDR3 region: CASSLDTRGETQYF. As DNA, the CDR3 is TGTGCCAGCAGCTTAGATACTAGGGGGGAGACCCAGTACTTC.

The chain carries TRBV11-2 and TRBJ2-7; 7 bases line up with TRBD1. Germline lookup yields CDR1 SGHAT and CDR2 FQNNGV. The ends lost 5 bases at V and 0 bases at J; junction bases unmatched: 7. The CDR3 totals 15 residues. The CDR3 nucleotides are TGTGCCAGCAGCCGAACAGGGGCCAACTCCTACGAGCAGTACTTC. Translating gives CASSRTGANSYEQYF.

V gene TRBV28 combines with J gene TRBJ1-3; D unresolved. The CDR3 has 14 amino acids. Per germline, CDR1 MDHEN and CDR2 SYDVKM. Deletions cut 4 bases from V and 4 bases from J, with 11 bases between. Written as DNA, the CDR3 is TGTGCCAGCAGTTCCGCTCAGGTGGGAAACACCATATATTTT. Translating it yields CASSSAQVGNTIYF.

The genes are TRBV19 and TRBJ2-7, with 8 nucleotides matching TRBD1. Trimming took 5 bases from V and 5 from J; bases not matched to a gene: 5. Looked up from germline, CDR1 is LNHDA and CDR2 is SQIVND (reference sequence). The CDR3 is made up of 13 amino acids. Here the CDR3 reads CASSPMDRDEQYF. In nucleotides, the CDR3 is TGTGCCAGTAGTCCGATGGACAGGGACGAGCAGTACTTC.

The chain is built from TRBV18 and TRBJ2-7, with 11 positions matching TRBD1. Per germline, CDR1 KGHSH and CDR2 LQKENI. Trimming removed 8 bases from V and 6 bases from J; junction bases left unmatched: 6. The CDR3 is 13 residues long. As DNA, the CDR3 is TGTGCCAGCACTAGGACAGGGGGCGCCGAGCAGTACTTC. Translation: CASTRTGGAEQYF.

The chain couples TRBV28 to TRBJ1-6; no clear D. The length of the CDR3 is 14 residues. Germline lookup yields CDR1 MDHEN and CDR2 SYDVKM. Between the trimmed V and J ends, which lost 6 bases and 7 bases, there was a span of 13 bases. In nucleotides, the CDR3 is TGTGCCAGCAGCTTAAAATATGGCAATTCACCCCTCCACTTT. Translating gives CASSLKYGNSPLHF.

The genes are TRBV28 and TRBJ2-4, with 8 bases identical to TRBD2. This CDR3 is 14 amino acids long. J was trimmed by 6 bases and V by 8 bases; bases with no gene match: 9. Germline V CDR1 and CDR2: MDHEN, SYDVKM. CDR3 in amino acids: CASSIGGEGNIQYF. The CDR3 bases are TGTGCCAGCTCCATCGGGGGGGAGGGAAACATTCAGTACTTC.

The chain couples TRBV7-2 to TRBJ2-2; perhaps D is TRBD1 or TRBD2 (5 bases each). The CDR3 spans 16 residues. V lost 3 bases and J lost 1, with 12 bases in between. The V gene's germline CDR1 is SGHTA and CDR2 FQGNSA. CDR3 region: CASSLLPGRNTGELFF. The CDR3 DNA follows: TGTGCCAGCAGCTTGCTACCGGGACGGAACACCGGGGAGCTGTTTTTT.